This TCR beta chain was profiled in a study of CD8 T cells in Susac syndrome. Notes on the study in general: In its TCR sequencing and HLA analysis, the study acknowledged that the number of individuals was relatively small.

From blood CD8+ and CD4+ T cells, the TCR beta chain was sequenced. The CD8+ and CD4+ T cells were isolated magnetically using a negative isolation approach, whereas the TEMRA cells were enriched by FACS. Notes on this clonotype: Antigen unknown.

With random hexamers, reverse transcription was performed on about 0.45 to 1 ug of RNA. Multiplex PCR with immunoSEQ amplified the TCR beta CDR3 across 54 Vbeta and 13 Jbeta. TCRdb reanalysed the immunoSEQ multiplex PCR reads using MiXCR and keeps one entry per CDR3 protein. The sample has 400,000 to 550,000 distinct CDR3 sequences; more than 70% are singletons. Germline CDR1 and CDR2: DFQATT and SNEGSKA (reference sequence). V shed 0 bases and J shed 2 bases, with 15 bases lying between them. CDR3 length: 16 residues. This receptor was taken from a human donor with multiple sclerosis. The J gene is TRBJ2-3, the V gene TRBV20-1; TRBD2 might be the D (6 bases). The sequenced sample was CD8+ T cells from PBMCs. The DNA of the CDR3 is TGCAGTGCTAGAGATGGGATAGCGGATAACACAGATACGCAGTATTTT. Translating it yields CSARDGIADNTDTQYF.